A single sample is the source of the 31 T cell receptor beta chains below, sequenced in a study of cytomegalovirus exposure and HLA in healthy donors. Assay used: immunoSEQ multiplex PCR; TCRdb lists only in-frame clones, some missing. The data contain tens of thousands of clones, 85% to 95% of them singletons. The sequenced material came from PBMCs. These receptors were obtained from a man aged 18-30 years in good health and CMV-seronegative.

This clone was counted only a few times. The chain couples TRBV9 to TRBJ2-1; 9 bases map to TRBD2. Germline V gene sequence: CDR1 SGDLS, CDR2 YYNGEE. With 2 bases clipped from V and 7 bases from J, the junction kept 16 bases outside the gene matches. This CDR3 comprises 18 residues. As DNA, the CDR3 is TGTGCCAGCAGCGTTTCGCCCCGTATGGGCGGGGGGGGGAATGAGCAGTTCTTC. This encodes CASSVSPRMGGGGNEQFF.

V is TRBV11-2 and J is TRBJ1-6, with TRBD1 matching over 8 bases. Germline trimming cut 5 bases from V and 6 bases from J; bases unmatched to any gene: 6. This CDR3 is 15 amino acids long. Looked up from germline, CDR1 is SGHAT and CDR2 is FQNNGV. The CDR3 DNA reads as TGTGCCAGCAGCGATCGACAGGGGATTAATTCACCCCTCCACTTT. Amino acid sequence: CASSDRQGINSPLHF.

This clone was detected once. CDR3 coding DNA: TGTGCCATCAACCGGGACGGGAGCTCCTACGAGCAGTACTTC. It specifies CAINRDGSSYEQYF. The chain recombines TRBV10-3 with TRBJ2-7; a possible D gene is TRBD2 (6 bases). Germline loops: CDR1 ENHRY, CDR2 SYGVKD. CDR3 length equals 14 residues. V gave up 7 bases and J gave up 0 bases, with 13 bases separating them.

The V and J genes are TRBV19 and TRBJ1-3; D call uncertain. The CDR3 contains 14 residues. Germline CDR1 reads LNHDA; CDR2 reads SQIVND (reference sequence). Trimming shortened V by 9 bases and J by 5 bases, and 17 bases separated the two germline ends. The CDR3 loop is CASREEGLRNTIYF. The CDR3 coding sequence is TGTGCCAGCCGGGAAGAGGGTTTACGAAACACCATATATTTT.

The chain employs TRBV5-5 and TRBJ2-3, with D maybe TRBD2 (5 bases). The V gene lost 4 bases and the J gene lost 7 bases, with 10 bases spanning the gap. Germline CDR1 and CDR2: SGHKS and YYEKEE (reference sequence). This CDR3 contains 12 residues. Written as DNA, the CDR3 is TGTGCCAGCAGCAATAGCGCAAATACGCAGTATTTT. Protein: CASSNSANTQYF.

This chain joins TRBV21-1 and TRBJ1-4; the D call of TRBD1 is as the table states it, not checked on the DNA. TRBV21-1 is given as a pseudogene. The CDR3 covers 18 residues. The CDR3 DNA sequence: TGTGCCAGCAGCACTAGGGGGACAGGTGGAACAACTAATGAAAAACTGTTTTTT. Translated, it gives CASSTRGTGGTTNEKLFF.

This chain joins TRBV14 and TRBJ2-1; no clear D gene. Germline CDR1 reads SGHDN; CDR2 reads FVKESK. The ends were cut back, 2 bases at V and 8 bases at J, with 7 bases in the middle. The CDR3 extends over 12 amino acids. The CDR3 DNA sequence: TGTGCCAGCAGCCAATTTCGCGATGAGCAGTTCTTC. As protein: CASSQFRDEQFF.

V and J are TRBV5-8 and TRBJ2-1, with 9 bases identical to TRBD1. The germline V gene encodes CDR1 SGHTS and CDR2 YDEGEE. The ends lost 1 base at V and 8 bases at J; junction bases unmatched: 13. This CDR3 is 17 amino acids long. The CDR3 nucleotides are TGTGCCAGCAGCTTGTTAGTGGTCGGAACAGGGGGCTATGAGCAGTTCTTC. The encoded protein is CASSLLVVGTGGYEQFF.

CDR3 sequence (DNA): TGTGCCAGCAGCTTGGCCGAGGGAAACTATCCCCAGTACTTC. It is translated as CASSLAEGNYPQYF. The chain combines TRBV5-4 with TRBJ2-5, with D maybe TRBD2 (5 bases). The CDR3 has 14 residues. Per germline, CDR1 SGHNT and CDR2 YYREEE (reference sequence). V gave up 0 bases and J gave up 9 bases, with 15 bases separating them.

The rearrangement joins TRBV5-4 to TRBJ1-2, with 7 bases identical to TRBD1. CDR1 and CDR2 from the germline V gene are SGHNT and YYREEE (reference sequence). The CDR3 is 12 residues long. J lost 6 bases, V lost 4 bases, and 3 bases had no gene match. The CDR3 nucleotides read TGTGCCAGCAGCGTCGGGACAGATGGCTACACCTTC. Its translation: CASSVGTDGYTF.

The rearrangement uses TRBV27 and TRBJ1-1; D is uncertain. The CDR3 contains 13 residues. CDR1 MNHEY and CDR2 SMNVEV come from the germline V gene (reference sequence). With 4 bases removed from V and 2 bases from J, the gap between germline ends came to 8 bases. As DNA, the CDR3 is TGTGCCAGCAGTTGGTCAGGAAACACTGAAGCTTTCTTT. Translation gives CASSWSGNTEAFF.

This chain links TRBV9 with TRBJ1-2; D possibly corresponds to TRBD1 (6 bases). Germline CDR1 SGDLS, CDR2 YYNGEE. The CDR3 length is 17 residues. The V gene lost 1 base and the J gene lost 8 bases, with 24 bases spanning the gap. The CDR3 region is CASSVSLNNIQGRGYTF. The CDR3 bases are TGTGCCAGCAGCGTATCCCTCAACAACATCCAGGGGCGAGGCTACACCTTC.

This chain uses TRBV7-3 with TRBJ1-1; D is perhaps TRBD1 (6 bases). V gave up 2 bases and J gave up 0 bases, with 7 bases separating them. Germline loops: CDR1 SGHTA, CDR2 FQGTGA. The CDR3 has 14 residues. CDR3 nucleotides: TGTGCCAGCAGCTTAGGACAGCTGAACACTGAAGCTTTCTTT. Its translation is CASSLGQLNTEAFF.

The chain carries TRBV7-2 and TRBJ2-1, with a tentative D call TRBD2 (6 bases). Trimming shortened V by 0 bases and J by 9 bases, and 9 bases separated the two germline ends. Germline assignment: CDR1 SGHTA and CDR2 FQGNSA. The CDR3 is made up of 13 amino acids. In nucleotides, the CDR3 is TGTGCCAGCAGCTTAGCGTTGGGGGGTGAGCAGTTCTTC. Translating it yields CASSLALGGEQFF.

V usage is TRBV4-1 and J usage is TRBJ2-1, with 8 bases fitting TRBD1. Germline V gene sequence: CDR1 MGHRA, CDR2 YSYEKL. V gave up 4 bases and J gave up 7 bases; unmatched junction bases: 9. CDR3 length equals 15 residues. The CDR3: CASSPGQGNGNEQFF. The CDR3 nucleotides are TGCGCCAGCAGCCCCGGACAGGGTAATGGAAATGAGCAGTTCTTC.

CDR3 in DNA: TGTGCCAGTACCGAGGGACAGGGAGCCTATGGCTACACCTTC. This codes for CASTEGQGAYGYTF. V usage is TRBV19 and J usage is TRBJ1-2; 9 bases align to TRBD1. CDR1 is LNHDA and CDR2 is SQIVND in the germline V gene (reference sequence). This CDR3 is built from 14 residues. With V trimmed by 7 bases and J by 4 bases, 7 bases remained unmatched.

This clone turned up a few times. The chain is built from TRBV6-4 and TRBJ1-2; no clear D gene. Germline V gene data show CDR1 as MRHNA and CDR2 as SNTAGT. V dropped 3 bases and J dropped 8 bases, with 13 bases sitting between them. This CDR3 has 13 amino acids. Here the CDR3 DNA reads TGTGCCAGCAGTGAAACCGGGGAGGTGGGCTACACCTTC. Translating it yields CASSETGEVGYTF.

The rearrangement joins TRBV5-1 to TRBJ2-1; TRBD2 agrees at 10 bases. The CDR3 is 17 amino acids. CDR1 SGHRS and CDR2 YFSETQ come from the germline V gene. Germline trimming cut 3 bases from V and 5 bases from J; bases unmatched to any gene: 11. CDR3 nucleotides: TGCGCCAGCAGCTCCCGGGGGGGGACTAGCGACCACAATGAGCAGTTCTTC. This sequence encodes CASSSRGGTSDHNEQFF.

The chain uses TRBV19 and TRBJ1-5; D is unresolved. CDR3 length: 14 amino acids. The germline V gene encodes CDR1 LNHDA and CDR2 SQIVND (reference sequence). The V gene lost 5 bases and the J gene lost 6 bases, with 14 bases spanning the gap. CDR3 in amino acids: CASSAQDVRQPQHF. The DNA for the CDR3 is TGTGCCAGTAGTGCGCAGGATGTTCGTCAGCCCCAGCATTTT.

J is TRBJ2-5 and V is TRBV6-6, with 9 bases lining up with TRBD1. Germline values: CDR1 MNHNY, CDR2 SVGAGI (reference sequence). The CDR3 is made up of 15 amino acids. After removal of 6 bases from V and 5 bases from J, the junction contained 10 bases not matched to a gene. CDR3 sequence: CASREQDRGRETQYF. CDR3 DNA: TGTGCCAGCAGAGAACAAGACAGGGGGAGGGAGACCCAGTACTTC.

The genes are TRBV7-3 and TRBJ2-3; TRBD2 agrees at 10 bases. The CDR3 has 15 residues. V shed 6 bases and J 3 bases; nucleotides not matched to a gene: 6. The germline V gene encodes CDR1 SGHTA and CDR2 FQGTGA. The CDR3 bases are TGTGCCAGCAGATCCGGGACTAGCGTGACAGATACGCAGTATTTT. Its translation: CASRSGTSVTDTQYF.

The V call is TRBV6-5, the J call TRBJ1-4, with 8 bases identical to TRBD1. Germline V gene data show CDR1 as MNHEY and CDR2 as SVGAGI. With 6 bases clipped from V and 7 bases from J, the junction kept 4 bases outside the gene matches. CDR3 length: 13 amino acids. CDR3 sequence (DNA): TGTGCCAGCAGAACGACAGGGGCTGAAAAACTGTTTTTT. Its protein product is CASRTTGAEKLFF.

The CDR3 loop reads CASSFRTGFDTEAFF. CDR3 bases: TGCGCCAGCAGCTTTAGGACAGGCTTTGACACTGAAGCTTTCTTT. The chain recombines TRBV5-1 with TRBJ1-1, with 7 bases lining up with TRBD1. The V gene's germline CDR1 is SGHRS and CDR2 YFSETQ. The length of the CDR3 is 15 residues. V trimming: 2 bases; J trimming: 3 bases; junction bases outside the gene matches: 7.

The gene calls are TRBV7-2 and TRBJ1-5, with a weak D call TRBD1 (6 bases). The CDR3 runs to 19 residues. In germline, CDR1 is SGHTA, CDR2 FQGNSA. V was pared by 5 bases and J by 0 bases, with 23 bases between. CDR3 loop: CASSPVVVEGDYSNQPQHF. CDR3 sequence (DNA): TGTGCCAGCAGCCCGGTAGTAGTTGAGGGGGATTATAGCAATCAGCCCCAGCATTTT.

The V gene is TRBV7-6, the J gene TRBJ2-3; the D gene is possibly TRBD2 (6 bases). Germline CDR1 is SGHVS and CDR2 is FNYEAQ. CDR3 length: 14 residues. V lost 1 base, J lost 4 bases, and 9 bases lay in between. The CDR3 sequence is CASSLETSADTQYF. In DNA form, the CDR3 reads TGTGCCAGCAGCTTAGAGACTAGTGCAGATACGCAGTATTTT. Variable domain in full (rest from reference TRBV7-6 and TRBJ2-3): GAGVSQSPRYKVTKRGQDVALRCDPISGHVSLYWYRQALGQGPEFLTYFNYEAQQDKSGLPNDRFSAERPEGSISTLTIQRTEQRDSAMYRCASSLETSADTQYFGPGTRLTVL.

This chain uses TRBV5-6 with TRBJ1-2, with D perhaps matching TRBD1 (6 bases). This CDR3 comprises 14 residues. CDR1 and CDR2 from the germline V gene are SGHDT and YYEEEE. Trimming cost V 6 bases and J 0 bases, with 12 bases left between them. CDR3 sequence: CASTVTGANYGYTF. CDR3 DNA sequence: TGTGCCAGCACCGTGACAGGAGCTAACTATGGCTACACCTTC.

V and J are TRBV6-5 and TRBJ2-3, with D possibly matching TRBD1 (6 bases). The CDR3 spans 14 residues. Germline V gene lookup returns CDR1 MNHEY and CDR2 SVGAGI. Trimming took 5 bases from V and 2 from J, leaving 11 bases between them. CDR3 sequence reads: CASSPRQVTDTQYF. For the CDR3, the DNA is TGTGCCAGCAGTCCCCGACAGGTCACAGATACGCAGTATTTT.

This chain's CDR3 is CASSAGQGLSYEQYF. As DNA, the CDR3 is TGTGCCAGCAGTGCAGGACAGGGTTTATCCTACGAGCAGTACTTC. V is TRBV6-1 and J is TRBJ2-7, with 8 bases matching TRBD1. This CDR3 is built from 15 residues. V lost 4 bases, J lost 1 base, and 6 bases stayed unmatched. From germline, CDR1 is MNHNS and CDR2 SASEGT.

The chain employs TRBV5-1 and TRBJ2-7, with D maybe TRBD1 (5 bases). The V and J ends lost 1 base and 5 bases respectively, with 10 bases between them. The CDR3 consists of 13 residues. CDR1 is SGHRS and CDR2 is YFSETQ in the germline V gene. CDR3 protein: CASSLPRVDEQYF. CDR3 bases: TGCGCCAGCAGCTTGCCCAGGGTTGACGAGCAGTACTTC.

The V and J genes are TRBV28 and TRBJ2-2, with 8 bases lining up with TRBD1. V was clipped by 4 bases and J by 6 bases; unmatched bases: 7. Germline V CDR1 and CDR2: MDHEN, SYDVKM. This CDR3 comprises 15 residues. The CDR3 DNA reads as TGTGCCAGCAGTTCCGGACAGGGATGGGCCGGGGAGCTGTTTTTT. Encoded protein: CASSSGQGWAGELFF. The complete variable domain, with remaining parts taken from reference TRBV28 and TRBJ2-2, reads DVKVTQSSRYLVKRTGEKVFLECVQDMDHENMFWYRQDPGLGLRLIYFSYDVKMKEKGDIPEGYSVSREKKERFSLILESASTNQTSMYLCASSSGQGWAGELFFGEGSRLTVL.

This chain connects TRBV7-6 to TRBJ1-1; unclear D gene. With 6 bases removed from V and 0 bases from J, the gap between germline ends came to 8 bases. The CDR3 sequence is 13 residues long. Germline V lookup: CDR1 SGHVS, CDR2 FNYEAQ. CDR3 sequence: CASSLTLNTEAFF. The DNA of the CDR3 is TGTGCCAGCAGTCTTACATTGAACACTGAAGCTTTCTTT.